The 27 T cell receptor beta chains below come from one sample, sequenced in a study of shared clonotypes between healthy human individuals (dated by TCRdb to about 2020). Library creation used the immunoSEQ multiplex PCR assay. TCRdb took this table from immuneACCESS and kept in-frame rearrangements with V and J called. Such tables lack part of the clones; where checked against another copy, unresolved V genes explain under half of the gap, and the rest is unexplained. This sample gives under 300,000 clones in total; about 65% of them show up just once. The ten top clones hold over 8.5% of the sample. The sequenced sample was memory CD4+ T cells sorted from blood. The cell subset or site label of this sample denotes: CD45RA-negative fraction. The receptors shown here come from a man aged 25 to 40 in good health.

The chain joins TRBV6-5 to TRBJ2-7; 8 nucleotides align to TRBD1. The CDR3 sequence is 15 residues long. The V gene's germline CDR1 is MNHEY and CDR2 SVGAGI. The junction had 10 bases not matched to a gene; V was cut back by 4 bases and J by 5 bases. The CDR3 DNA sequence: TGTGCCAGCAGTTCATCATGGGACAGGAGGCACGAGCAGTACTTC. Amino acid sequence: CASSSSWDRRHEQYF.

The table lists this clone with a count of one. This sequence joins TRBV10-2 and TRBJ2-3; 7 nucleotides agree with TRBD1. Germline V gene lookup returns CDR1 WSHSY and CDR2 SAAADI. The ends lost 5 bases at V and 4 bases at J; junction bases unmatched: 3. CDR3 size: 13 residues. The CDR3 spells CASSLQGSDTQYF. CDR3 sequence (DNA): TGCGCCAGCAGTCTACAGGGGTCAGATACGCAGTATTTT.

Written as DNA, the CDR3 is TGTGCCATCAGGGGACTAGAGAACACCGGGGAGCTGTTTTTT. Translation: CAIRGLENTGELFF. The chain joins TRBV10-3 to TRBJ2-2; TRBD2 matches 8 bases. V lost 6 bases to trimming and J lost 1 base; unmatched junction nucleotides: 1. The V gene's germline CDR1 is ENHRY and CDR2 SYGVKD. There are 14 residues in the CDR3.

For this clone: With a much larger clone just one base away, this may be a read error. This CDR3 is also generated by other DNA sequences in the sample. The gene calls are TRBV7-9 and TRBJ2-2, with TRBD1 matching over 11 bases. The length of the CDR3 is 16 residues. After removal of 5 bases from V and 4 bases from J, the junction contained 6 bases not matched to a gene. The germline V gene has CDR1 SEHNR and CDR2 FQNEAQ (reference sequence). CDR3 coding DNA: TGTGCCAGCAGCCCAAGGACAGGGGGCCTCACCGGGGAGCTGTTTTTT. Residues: CASSPRTGGLTGELFF.

This chain connects TRBV7-9 to TRBJ2-4, with a tentative D call TRBD1 (6 bases). V lost 3 bases and J lost 8, with 14 bases in between. This CDR3 is 14 amino acids long. The V gene's germline CDR1 is SEHNR and CDR2 FQNEAQ (reference sequence). The CDR3 reads CASSFRLRQDIQYF. The CDR3 DNA reads TGTGCCAGCAGCTTCCGGCTTAGACAGGACATTCAGTACTTC.

CDR3 in amino acids: CASKGDYGYTF. The CDR3 DNA is TGTGCCAGTAAGGGGGACTATGGCTACACCTTC. The chain employs TRBV19 and TRBJ1-2; perhaps TRBD1 as D (6 bases). The CDR3 totals 11 residues. Trimming left V 7 bases short and J 3 bases short, with 6 bases between. Germline V gene sequence: CDR1 LNHDA, CDR2 SQIVND (reference sequence).

The chain couples TRBV6-1 to TRBJ2-2, with 7 bases lining up with TRBD1. CDR1 is MNHNS, CDR2 SASEGT, per germline. The CDR3 is made up of 14 amino acids. Trimming removed 4 bases from V and 5 bases from J; junction bases left unmatched: 4. In DNA, the CDR3 is TGTGCCAGCAGTGCTGACAGGGTGACCGGGGAGCTGTTTTTT. Its protein is CASSADRVTGELFF.

In its sample, this clone was seen a few times. The rearrangement links TRBV6-5 to TRBJ1-2; possibly TRBD1 for D (5 bases). Looked up from germline, CDR1 is MNHEY and CDR2 is SVGAGI. The V gene lost 6 bases and the J gene lost 7 bases, with 18 bases spanning the gap. This CDR3 spans 14 amino acids. The DNA of the CDR3 is TGTGCCAGCAGCCCCGGGGCGACGAGGGGTGGCTACACCTTC. Translation gives CASSPGATRGGYTF.

The V call is TRBV6-5, the J call TRBJ2-3; D is perhaps TRBD1 (5 bases). The CDR3 extends over 15 amino acids. Germline CDR1 reads MNHEY; CDR2 reads SVGAGI. V was cut by 0 bases and J by 4 bases, with 11 bases left in between. CDR3 DNA sequence: TGTGCCAGCAGTTACTCCCAGGGTTCCCCAGATACGCAGTATTTT. Its protein product is CASSYSQGSPDTQYF.

This clone was observed a few times. The V and J genes are TRBV6-4 and TRBJ2-5; D gene ambiguous. Trimming removed 2 bases from V and 1 base from J, with 8 bases in between. This CDR3 comprises 14 residues. Per germline, CDR1 MRHNA and CDR2 SNTAGT. In DNA, the CDR3 is TGTGCCAGCAGTGACGTGGGCGGCCAAGAGACCCAGTACTTC. This encodes CASSDVGGQETQYF.

DNA for the CDR3: TGTGCCAGCAGTCAAAGACAGGGATCCACTGAAGCTTTCTTT. Its translation: CASSQRQGSTEAFF. This rearrangement joins TRBV27 to TRBJ1-1; 7 nucleotides match TRBD1. The CDR3 loop spans 14 amino acids. Germline V CDR1 and CDR2: MNHEY, SMNVEV (reference sequence). J gave up 4 bases and V 5 bases, and 7 bases lay outside the gene matches.

J is TRBJ2-5 and V is TRBV5-6; D perhaps matches TRBD1 (7 bases). Germline CDR1 is SGHDT and CDR2 is YYEEEE. The CDR3 runs 15 residues. V lost 0 bases and J lost 5, with 14 bases in between. CDR3 protein: CASSLVRAGGETQYF. The CDR3 DNA reads TGTGCCAGCAGCTTGGTCCGGGCAGGGGGGGAGACCCAGTACTTC.

The CDR3 DNA is TGTGCCAGCAGAACGGACCGATCCTCCTACGAGCAGTACTTC. Protein: CASRTDRSSYEQYF. This sequence joins TRBV5-4 and TRBJ2-7; D call uncertain. In germline, CDR1 is SGHNT, CDR2 YYREEE (reference sequence). V lost 5 bases and J 0 bases, leaving 12 bases between the germline ends. The CDR3 loop spans 14 amino acids.

This clone was recorded a few times. V gene TRBV19 combines with J gene TRBJ2-2, with no clear D. V lost 6 bases, J lost 1 base, and 9 bases lay in between. The CDR3 length is 14 residues. The germline gives CDR1 LNHDA, CDR2 SQIVND (reference sequence). In nucleotides, the CDR3 is TGTGCCAGTAGCCCGGTACAGAACACCGGGGAGCTGTTTTTT. Its protein product is CASSPVQNTGELFF.

The chain joins TRBV7-6 to TRBJ1-1, with D possibly TRBD1 on 6 matching bases. V lost 3 bases and J 5 bases, leaving 13 bases between the germline ends. CDR1 is SGHVS, CDR2 FNYEAQ, per germline. The CDR3 spans 14 residues. The CDR3 coding sequence is TGTGCCAGCAGCTTTGGGGGGCAGGGAACTGAAGCTTTCTTT. This encodes CASSFGGQGTEAFF.

This clone was seen more than once but under ten times. The gene calls are TRBV19 and TRBJ1-5; D is uncertain. From germline, CDR1 is LNHDA and CDR2 SQIVND (reference sequence). The CDR3 loop spans 14 amino acids. Deletions cut 5 bases from V and 11 bases from J, with 19 bases between. CDR3 bases: TGTGCCAGTAGTCGATTCGAAGGACCTTTCGCCCAGCATTTT. It codes for CASSRFEGPFAQHF.

This chain uses TRBV15 with TRBJ2-5; the D is unclear. This CDR3 has 17 residues. From germline, CDR1 is LNHNV and CDR2 YYDKDF (reference sequence). The V end lost 1 base, the J end lost 0 bases, and 15 bases lay between the germline ends. The CDR3 DNA follows: TGTGCCACCAGCAGAGGGGTTGGAGTTTCGGACCAAGAGACCCAGTACTTC. The encoded protein is CATSRGVGVSDQETQYF. The variable domain in full, with the rest retrieved from reference TRBV15 and TRBJ2-5, is DAMVIQNPRYQVTQFGKPVTLSCSQTLNHNVMYWYQQKSSQAPKLLFHYYDKDFNNEADTPDNFQSRRPNTSFCFLDIRSPGLGDTAMYLCATSRGVGVSDQETQYFGPGTRLLVL.

As for this clone: Distinct nucleotide sequences in the sample also encode this CDR3. The chain has TRBV18 and TRBJ2-3, with 11 positions matching TRBD1. Germline CDR1 KGHSH, CDR2 LQKENI. The CDR3 loop spans 14 amino acids. Trimming cost V 3 bases and J 5 bases; bases outside gene matches: 1. CDR3 protein: CASSPGTGGDTQYF. The CDR3 nucleotides read TGTGCCAGCTCACCCGGGACAGGGGGAGATACGCAGTATTTT. Filled out from reference TRBV18 and TRBJ2-3, the complete variable domain reads NAGVMQNPRHLVRRRGQEARLRCSPMKGHSHVYWYRQLPEEGLKFMVYLQKENIIDESGMPKERFSAEFPKEGPSILRIQQVVRGDSAAYFCASSPGTGGDTQYFGPGTRLTVL.

V gene TRBV9 combines with J gene TRBJ1-1; D ambiguous. Germline CDR1 reads SGDLS; CDR2 reads YYNGEE. The CDR3 has 18 amino acids. V was shortened by 4 bases and J by 11 bases, with 33 bases between the two germline ends. Here the CDR3 reads CASSNEDRRVGVANTAFF. CDR3 nucleotide sequence: TGTGCCAGCAGCAACGAAGACCGACGGGTCGGGGTAGCTAACACGGCTTTCTTT.

The rearrangement uses TRBV7-2 and TRBJ1-2; D is unresolved. The V and J ends lost 1 base and 10 bases respectively, with 13 bases between them. The germline V gene encodes CDR1 SGHTA and CDR2 FQGNSA. The CDR3 consists of 13 residues. The CDR3 protein is CASSLGPLRPYTF. The CDR3 DNA reads as TGTGCCAGCAGCTTAGGTCCCCTGCGACCCTACACCTTC.

This chain uses TRBV28 with TRBJ2-7; maybe TRBD2 (5 bases). The length of the CDR3 is 15 residues. Germline CDR1 MDHEN, CDR2 SYDVKM. V was pared by 6 bases and J by 1 base, with 16 bases between. The CDR3 region is CASRQHGLSSYEQYF. The CDR3 DNA sequence: TGTGCCAGCAGACAACACGGACTCAGTTCCTACGAGCAGTACTTC.

This chain uses TRBV6-1 with TRBJ2-5; 7 bases map to TRBD2. Per germline, CDR1 MNHNS and CDR2 SASEGT. Unmatched junction bases numbered 7, after V lost 4 bases and J lost 2 bases. This CDR3 has 15 residues. CDR3 nucleotide sequence: TGTGCCAGCAGTGTAGGGCGGGGGTCACAAGAGACCCAGTACTTC. Translating gives CASSVGRGSQETQYF.

J is TRBJ2-3 and V is TRBV5-4, with TRBD1 as a possible D gene (5 bases). Trimming stripped 3 bases from V and 4 bases from J, with 12 bases between. This CDR3 comprises 14 residues. Per germline, CDR1 SGHNT and CDR2 YYREEE (reference sequence). CDR3 in amino acids: CASSSYRSPDTQYF. The CDR3 coding sequence is TGTGCCAGCAGCTCCTACAGGTCCCCAGATACGCAGTATTTT.

This sequence joins TRBV6-1 and TRBJ2-7; 8 nucleotides agree with TRBD1. Germline assignment: CDR1 MNHNS and CDR2 SASEGT. This CDR3 contains 14 residues. V was clipped by 4 bases and J by 2 bases; unmatched bases: 4. CDR3 in DNA: TGTGCCAGCAGTGTGGGGACAGGCCCCTACGAGCAGTACTTC. Translating it yields CASSVGTGPYEQYF.

The V gene is TRBV5-6, the J gene TRBJ2-1; 16 bases are shared with TRBD2. Germline V lookup: CDR1 SGHDT, CDR2 YYEEEE. After removal of 4 bases from V and 15 bases from J, the junction contained 7 bases not matched to a gene. The CDR3 is 14 residues long. This CDR3 reads CASSGTSGRAKAFF. CDR3 sequence (DNA): TGTGCCAGCAGCGGGACTAGCGGGAGGGCCAAGGCGTTCTTC.

The rearrangement joins TRBV10-3 to TRBJ2-1; the D is unclear. The germline gives CDR1 ENHRY, CDR2 SYGVKD. CDR3 length: 14 amino acids. V lost 0 bases to trimming and J lost 7 bases, with 10 bases between them. CDR3: CAISESARKNEQFF. The CDR3 region has the DNA TGTGCCATCAGTGAGTCCGCGCGGAAGAATGAGCAGTTCTTC.

CDR3 sequence: CASSLIAGAYYEQYF. The CDR3 DNA reads as TGTGCCAGCAGCTTAATAGCGGGAGCATACTACGAGCAGTACTTC. The chain recombines TRBV11-2 with TRBJ2-7; 9 nucleotides match TRBD2. The germline CDR1 and CDR2 sequences are SGHAT and FQNNGV. The length of the CDR3 is 15 residues. V lost 2 bases and J lost 3; bases outside the gene matches: 5.